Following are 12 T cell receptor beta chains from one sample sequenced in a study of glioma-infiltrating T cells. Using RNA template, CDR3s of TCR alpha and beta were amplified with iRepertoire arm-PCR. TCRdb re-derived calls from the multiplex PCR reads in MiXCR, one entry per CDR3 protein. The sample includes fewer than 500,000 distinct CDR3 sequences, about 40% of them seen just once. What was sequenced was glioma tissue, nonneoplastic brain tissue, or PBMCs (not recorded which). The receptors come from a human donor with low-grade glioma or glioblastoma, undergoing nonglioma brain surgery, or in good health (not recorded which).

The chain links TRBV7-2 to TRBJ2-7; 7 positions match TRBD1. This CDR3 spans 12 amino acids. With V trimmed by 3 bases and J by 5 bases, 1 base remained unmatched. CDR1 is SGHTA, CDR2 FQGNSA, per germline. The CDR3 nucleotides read TGTGCCAGCAGCTTGGGGACAGACGAGCAGTACTTC. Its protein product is CASSLGTDEQYF. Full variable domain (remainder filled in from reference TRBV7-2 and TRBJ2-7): GAGVSQSPSNKVTEKGKDVELRCDPISGHTALYWYRQSLGQGLEFLIYFQGNSAPDKSGLPSDRFSAERTGGSVSTLTIQRTQQEDSAVYLCASSLGTDEQYFGPGTRLTVT.

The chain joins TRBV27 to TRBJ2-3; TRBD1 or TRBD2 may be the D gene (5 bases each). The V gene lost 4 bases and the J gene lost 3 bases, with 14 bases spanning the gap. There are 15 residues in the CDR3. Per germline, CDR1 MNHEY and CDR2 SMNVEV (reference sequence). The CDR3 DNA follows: TGTGCCAGCAGTTACCACCGGGACCAGACAGATACGCAGTATTTT. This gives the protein CASSYHRDQTDTQYF.

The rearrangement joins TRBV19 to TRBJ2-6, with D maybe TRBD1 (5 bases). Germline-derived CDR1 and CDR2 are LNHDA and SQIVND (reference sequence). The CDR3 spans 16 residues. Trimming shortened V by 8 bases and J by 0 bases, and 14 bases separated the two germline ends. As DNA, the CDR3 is TGTGCCAGTTCGGTACAGGAAAACTCTGGGGCCAACGTCCTGACTTTC. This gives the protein CASSVQENSGANVLTF.

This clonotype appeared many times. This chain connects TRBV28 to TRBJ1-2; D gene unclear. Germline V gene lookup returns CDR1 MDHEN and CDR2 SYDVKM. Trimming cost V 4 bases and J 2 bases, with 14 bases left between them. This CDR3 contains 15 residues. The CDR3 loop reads CASSSPGRRNYGYTF. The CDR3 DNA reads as TGTGCCAGCAGTTCCCCCGGACGGAGAAACTATGGCTACACCTTC.

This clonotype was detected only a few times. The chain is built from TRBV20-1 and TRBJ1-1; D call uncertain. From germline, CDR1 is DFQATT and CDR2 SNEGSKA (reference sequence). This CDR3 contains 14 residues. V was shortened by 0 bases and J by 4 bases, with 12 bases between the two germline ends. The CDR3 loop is CSARDPEKFTEAFF. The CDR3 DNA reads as TGCAGTGCTAGAGATCCCGAGAAATTCACTGAAGCTTTCTTT.

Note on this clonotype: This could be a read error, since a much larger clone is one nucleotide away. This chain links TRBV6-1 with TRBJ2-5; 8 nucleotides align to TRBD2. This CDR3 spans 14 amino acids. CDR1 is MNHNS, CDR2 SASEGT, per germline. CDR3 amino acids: CVSSTSSGQETQYF. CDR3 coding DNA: TGTGTCAGCAGTACTTCTAGCGGGCAAGAGACCCAGTACTTC.

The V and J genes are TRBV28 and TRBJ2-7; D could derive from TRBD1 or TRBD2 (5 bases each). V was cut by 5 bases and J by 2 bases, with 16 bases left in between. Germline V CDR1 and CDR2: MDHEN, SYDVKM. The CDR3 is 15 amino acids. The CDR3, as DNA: TGTGCCAGCAGTCCTCTGGGACGTATGGCCTACGAGCAGTACTTC. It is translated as CASSPLGRMAYEQYF.

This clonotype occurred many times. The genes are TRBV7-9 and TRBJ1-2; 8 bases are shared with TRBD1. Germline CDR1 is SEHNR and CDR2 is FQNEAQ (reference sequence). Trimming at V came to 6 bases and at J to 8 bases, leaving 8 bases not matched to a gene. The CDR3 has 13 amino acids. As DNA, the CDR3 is TGTGCCAGCAGTCGCCGGACAGGGAAGGGCTACACCTTC. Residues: CASSRRTGKGYTF.

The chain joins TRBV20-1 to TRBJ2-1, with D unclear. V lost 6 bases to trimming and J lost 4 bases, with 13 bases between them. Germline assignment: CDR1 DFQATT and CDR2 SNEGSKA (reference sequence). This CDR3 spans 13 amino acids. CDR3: CSAQRNSYNEQFF. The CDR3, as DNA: TGCAGTGCCCAAAGGAACTCGTACAATGAGCAGTTCTTC.

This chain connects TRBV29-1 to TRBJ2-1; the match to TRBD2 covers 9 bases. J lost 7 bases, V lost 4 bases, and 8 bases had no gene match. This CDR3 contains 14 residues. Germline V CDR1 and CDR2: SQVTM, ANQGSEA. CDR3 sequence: CSVVAAGGPNEQFF. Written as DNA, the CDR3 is TGCAGCGTTGTGGCGGCGGGAGGGCCTAATGAGCAGTTCTTC.

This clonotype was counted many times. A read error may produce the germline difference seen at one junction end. The CDR3 sequence: CASSLLVGRDPPNQAF. CDR3 nucleotides: TGTGCCAGCAGTTTACTTGTGGGGAGAGACCCACCAAACCAGGCCTTC. The chain has TRBV27 and TRBJ1-2; D call uncertain. Per germline, CDR1 MNHEY and CDR2 SMNVEV (reference sequence). This CDR3 contains 16 residues.

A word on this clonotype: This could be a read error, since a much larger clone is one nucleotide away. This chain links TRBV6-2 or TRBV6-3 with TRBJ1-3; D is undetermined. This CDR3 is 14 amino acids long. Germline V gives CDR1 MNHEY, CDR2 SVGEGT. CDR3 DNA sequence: TGTGTCAGCAGTTATCAGGTTTCTGGAAACACCATATATTTT. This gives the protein CVSSYQVSGNTIYF.